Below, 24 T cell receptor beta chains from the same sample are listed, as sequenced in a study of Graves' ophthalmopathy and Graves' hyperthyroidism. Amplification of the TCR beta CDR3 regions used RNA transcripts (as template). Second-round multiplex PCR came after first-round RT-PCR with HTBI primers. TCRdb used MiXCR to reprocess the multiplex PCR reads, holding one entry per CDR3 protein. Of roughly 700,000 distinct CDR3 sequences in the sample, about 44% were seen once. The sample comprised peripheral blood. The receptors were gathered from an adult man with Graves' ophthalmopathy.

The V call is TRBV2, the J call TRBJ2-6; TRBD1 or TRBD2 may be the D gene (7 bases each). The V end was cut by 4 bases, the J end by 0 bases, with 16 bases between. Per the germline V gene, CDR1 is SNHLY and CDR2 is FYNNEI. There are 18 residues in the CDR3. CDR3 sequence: CASSVGTAGNSGANVLTF. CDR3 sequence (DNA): TGTGCCAGCAGTGTTGGGACAGCGGGGAACTCTGGGGCCAACGTCCTGACTTTC.

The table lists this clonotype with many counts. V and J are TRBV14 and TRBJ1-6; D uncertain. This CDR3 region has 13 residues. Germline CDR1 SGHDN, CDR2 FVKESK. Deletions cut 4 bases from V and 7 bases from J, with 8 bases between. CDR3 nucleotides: TGTGCCAGCAGCCCCGGGCCCAATTCACCCCTCCACTTT. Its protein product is CASSPGPNSPLHF. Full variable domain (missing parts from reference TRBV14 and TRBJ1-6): EAGVTQFPSHSVIEKGQTVTLRCDPISGHDNLYWYRRVMGKEIKFLLHFVKESKQDESGMPNNRFLAERTGGTYSTLKVQPAELEDSGVYFCASSPGPNSPLHFGNGTRLTVT.

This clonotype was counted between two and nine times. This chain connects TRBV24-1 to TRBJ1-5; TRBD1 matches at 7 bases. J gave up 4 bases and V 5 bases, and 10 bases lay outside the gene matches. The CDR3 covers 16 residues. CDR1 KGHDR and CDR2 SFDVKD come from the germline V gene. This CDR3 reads CATSAQRDSRNQPQHF. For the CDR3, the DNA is TGTGCCACCAGTGCTCAACGGGACAGTAGGAATCAGCCCCAGCATTTT.

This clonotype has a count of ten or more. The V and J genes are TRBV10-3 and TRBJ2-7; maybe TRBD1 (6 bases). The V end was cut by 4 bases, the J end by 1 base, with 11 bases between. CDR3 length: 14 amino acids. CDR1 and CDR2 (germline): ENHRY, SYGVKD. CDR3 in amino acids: CAISGQVTSYEQYF. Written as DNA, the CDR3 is TGTGCCATCAGTGGACAGGTGACATCCTACGAGCAGTACTTC.

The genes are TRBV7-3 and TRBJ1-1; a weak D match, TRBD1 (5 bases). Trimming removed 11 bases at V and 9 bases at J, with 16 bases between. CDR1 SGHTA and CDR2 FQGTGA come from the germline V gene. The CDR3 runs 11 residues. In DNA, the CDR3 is TGTGCCTGGGGGAATAAACTTCAAGCTTTCTTT. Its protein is CAWGNKLQAFF.

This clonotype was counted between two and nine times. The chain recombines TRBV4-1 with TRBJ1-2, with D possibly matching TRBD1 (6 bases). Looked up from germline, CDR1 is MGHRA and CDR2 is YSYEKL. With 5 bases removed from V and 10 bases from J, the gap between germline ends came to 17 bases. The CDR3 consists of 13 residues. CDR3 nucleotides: TGCGCCAGCAGCAACACAGGGTTGGAGGTCTACACCTTC. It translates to CASSNTGLEVYTF.

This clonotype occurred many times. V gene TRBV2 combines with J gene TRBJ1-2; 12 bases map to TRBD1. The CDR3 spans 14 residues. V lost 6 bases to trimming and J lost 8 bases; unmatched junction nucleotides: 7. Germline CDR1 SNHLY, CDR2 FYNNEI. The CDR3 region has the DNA TGTGCCAGCAGAACCGGGACAGGGGGCCCAGGCTACACCTTC. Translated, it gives CASRTGTGGPGYTF.

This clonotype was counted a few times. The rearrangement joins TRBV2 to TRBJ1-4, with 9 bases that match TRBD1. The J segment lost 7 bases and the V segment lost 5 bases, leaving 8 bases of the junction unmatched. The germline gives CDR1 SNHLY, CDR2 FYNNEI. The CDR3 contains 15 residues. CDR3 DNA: TGTGCCAGCAGTACCTCGACAGGGGGGAGTGAAAAACTGTTTTTT. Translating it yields CASSTSTGGSEKLFF.

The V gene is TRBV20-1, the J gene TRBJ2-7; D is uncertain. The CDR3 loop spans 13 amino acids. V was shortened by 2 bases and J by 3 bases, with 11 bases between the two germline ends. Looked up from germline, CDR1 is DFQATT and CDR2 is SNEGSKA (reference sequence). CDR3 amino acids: CSARLQPLYEQYF. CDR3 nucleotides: TGCAGTGCTAGACTCCAACCCCTCTACGAGCAGTACTTC.

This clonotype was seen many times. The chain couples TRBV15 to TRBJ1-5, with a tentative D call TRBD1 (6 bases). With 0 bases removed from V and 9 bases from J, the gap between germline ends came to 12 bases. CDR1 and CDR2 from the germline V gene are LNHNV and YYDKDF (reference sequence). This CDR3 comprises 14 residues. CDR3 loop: CATSRERGAMPQHF. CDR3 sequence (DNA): TGTGCCACCAGCAGAGAGCGGGGGGCGATGCCCCAGCATTTT.

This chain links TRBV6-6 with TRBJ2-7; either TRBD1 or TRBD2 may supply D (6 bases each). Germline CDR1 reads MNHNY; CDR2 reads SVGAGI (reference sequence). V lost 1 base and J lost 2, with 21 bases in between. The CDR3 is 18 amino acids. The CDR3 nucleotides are TGTGCCAGCAGTTACTTGGGAGGTGACAGGCAAACCCCCTACGAGCAGTACTTC. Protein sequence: CASSYLGGDRQTPYEQYF.

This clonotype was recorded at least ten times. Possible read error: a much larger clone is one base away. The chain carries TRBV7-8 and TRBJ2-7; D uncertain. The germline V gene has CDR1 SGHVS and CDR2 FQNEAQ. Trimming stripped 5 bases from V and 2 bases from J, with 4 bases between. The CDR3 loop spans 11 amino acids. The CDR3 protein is CASSPPYEQYF. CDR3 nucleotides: TGTGCCAGCAGCCCCCCCTACGAGCAGTACTTC.

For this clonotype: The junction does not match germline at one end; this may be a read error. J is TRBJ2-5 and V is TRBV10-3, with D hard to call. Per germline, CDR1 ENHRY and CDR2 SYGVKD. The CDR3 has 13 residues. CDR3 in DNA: TGTGCCAGCAGTTACGACCGCCAAGAGACCCAGTACTTC. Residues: CASSYDRQETQYF.

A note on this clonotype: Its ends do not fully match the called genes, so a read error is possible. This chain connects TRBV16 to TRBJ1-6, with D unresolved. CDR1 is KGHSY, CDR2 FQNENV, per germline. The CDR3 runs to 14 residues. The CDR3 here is CASSRRTANSPLHF. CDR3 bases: TGTGCCAGCAGCCGCCGGACGGCTAATTCGCCCCTCCACTTT.

CDR3 coding DNA: TGTGCCAGCACAAGGTTCGGAAGCGAGCAGTACTTC. This codes for CASTRFGSEQYF. V and J are TRBV2 and TRBJ2-7; D is unresolved. V was shortened by 7 bases and J by 6 bases, with 13 bases between the two germline ends. The CDR3 spans 12 residues. Germline V gene lookup returns CDR1 SNHLY and CDR2 FYNNEI.

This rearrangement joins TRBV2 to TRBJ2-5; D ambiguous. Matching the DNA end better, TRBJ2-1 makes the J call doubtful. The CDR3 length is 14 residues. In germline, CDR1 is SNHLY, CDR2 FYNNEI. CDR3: CASSFWSGGSGQFF. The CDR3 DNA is TGTGCCAGCAGTTTTTGGTCCGGCGGTTCAGGGCAGTTCTTC.

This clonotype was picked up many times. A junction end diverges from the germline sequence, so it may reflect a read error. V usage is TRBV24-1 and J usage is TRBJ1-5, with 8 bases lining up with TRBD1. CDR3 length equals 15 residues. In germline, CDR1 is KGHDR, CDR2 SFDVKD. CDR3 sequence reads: CAASDGTGLNQPQHF. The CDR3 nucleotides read TGTGCCGCCAGTGACGGGACAGGCCTCAATCAGCCCCAGCATTTT.

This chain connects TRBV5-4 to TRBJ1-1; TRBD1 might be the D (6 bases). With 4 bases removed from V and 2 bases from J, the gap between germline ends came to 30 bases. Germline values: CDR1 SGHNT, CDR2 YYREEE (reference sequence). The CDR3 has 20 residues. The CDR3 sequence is CASSPILQQGMGMLNTEAFF. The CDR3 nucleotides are TGTGCCAGCAGCCCGATATTACAACAGGGAATGGGGATGTTAAACACTGAAGCTTTCTTT.

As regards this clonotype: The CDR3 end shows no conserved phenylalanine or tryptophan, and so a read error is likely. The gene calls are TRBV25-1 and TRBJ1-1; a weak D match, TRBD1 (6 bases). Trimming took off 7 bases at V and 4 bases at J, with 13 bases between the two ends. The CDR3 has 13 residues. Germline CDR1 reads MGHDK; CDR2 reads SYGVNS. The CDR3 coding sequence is TGTGCCAGCATCAACAGGGTTCGCACTGAAGCTTTCCTT. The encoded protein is CASINRVRTEAFL.

CDR3 amino acids: CATLQENTEAFF. The CDR3 DNA reads as TGTGCCACCCTTCAGGAGAACACTGAAGCTTTCTTT. The V call is TRBV25-1, the J call TRBJ1-1, with no clear D. V dropped 10 bases and J dropped 1 base, with 10 bases sitting between them. The CDR3 runs to 12 residues. Per germline, CDR1 MGHDK and CDR2 SYGVNS.

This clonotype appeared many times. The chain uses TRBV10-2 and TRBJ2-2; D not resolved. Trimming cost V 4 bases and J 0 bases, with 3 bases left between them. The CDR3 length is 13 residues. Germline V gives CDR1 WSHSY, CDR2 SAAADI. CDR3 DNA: TGCGCCAGCAGTGCGACGAACACCGGGGAGCTGTTTTTT. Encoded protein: CASSATNTGELFF.

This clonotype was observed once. DNA for the CDR3: TGTGCCACCAGCCCCCTGGGCCTTGAAGCTTTCTTT. This encodes CATSPLGLEAFF. The chain joins TRBV15 to TRBJ1-1; no firm D call. The V and J ends lost 5 bases and 7 bases respectively, with 11 bases between them. The germline gives CDR1 LNHNV, CDR2 YYDKDF (reference sequence). The CDR3 consists of 12 residues.

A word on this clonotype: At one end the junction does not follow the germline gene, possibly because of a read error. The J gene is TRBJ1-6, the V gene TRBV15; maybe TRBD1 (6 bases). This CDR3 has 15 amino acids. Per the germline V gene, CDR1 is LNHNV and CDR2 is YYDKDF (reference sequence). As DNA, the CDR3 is TGCGCCAGCAGCTTGTCAACCAGGGGTCCATCACCCCTCCACTTT. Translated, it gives CASSLSTRGPSPLHF.

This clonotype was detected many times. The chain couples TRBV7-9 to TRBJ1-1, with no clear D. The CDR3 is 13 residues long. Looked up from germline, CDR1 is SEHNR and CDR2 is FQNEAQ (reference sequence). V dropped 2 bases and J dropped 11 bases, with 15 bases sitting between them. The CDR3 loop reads CASSLRASHGAFF. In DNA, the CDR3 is TGTGCCAGCAGCTTAAGGGCGTCCCACGGGGCTTTCTTT.